These 30 T cell receptor beta chains were sequenced from one sample in a study of CD8+CD57+ T cells in acquired aplastic anemia. Genomic DNA provided the template from which TCR beta VDJ and CDR3 profiles were obtained. TCRdb ran MiXCR on the reads and lists one entry per CDR3 protein. The table has some 120,000 distinct CDR3 sequences, approximately 36% seen once. Flow cytometry had shown expanded CD8+CD57+ cells in the patients chosen for sequencing. The sample taken for sequencing was sorted CD4+, CD8+, or CD8+CD57+ T cells (not recorded which) from PBMCs. These receptors all come from a human donor with aplastic anemia.

This clonotype was seen many times. This sequence joins TRBV30 and TRBJ1-6, with TRBD1 identical over 9 bases. Germline CDR1 reads GTSNPN; CDR2 reads SVGIG (reference sequence). The V and J ends lost 4 bases and 10 bases, in that order; junction bases with no gene match: 11. CDR3 length: 15 amino acids. The CDR3 here is CAWNGGQGEGSPLHF. The CDR3 DNA sequence: TGTGCCTGGAACGGGGGACAGGGAGAAGGATCACCCCTCCACTTT.

This clonotype has more than one count but fewer than ten. V and J are TRBV11-2 and TRBJ2-5, with D possibly being TRBD2 (6 bases). Trimming stripped 5 bases from V and 4 bases from J, with 23 bases between. Germline V gene sequence: CDR1 SGHAT, CDR2 FQNNGV. The CDR3 totals 17 residues. This chain's CDR3 is CASSLKVASRGRETQYF. The CDR3, as DNA: TGTGCCAGCAGCCTTAAAGTAGCCTCGCGGGGAAGAGAGACCCAGTACTTC.

The chain employs TRBV7-2 and TRBJ2-5, with TRBD1 matching over 7 bases. Germline-derived CDR1 and CDR2 are SGHTA and FQGNSA. This CDR3 is built from 13 residues. Trimming cost V 5 bases and J 4 bases; bases outside gene matches: 4. The CDR3 protein is CASSENRGETQYF. Here the CDR3 DNA reads TGTGCCAGCAGCGAAAACAGGGGAGAGACCCAGTACTTC.

The chain links TRBV7-4 to TRBJ2-1; 8 bases are shared with TRBD1. The ends lost 0 bases at V and 7 bases at J; junction bases unmatched: 5. This CDR3 contains 15 residues. From germline, CDR1 is SGHVT and CDR2 SQSDAQ. The DNA for the CDR3 is TGTGCCAGCAGCTTAGCGGCAGGGGGCTCGAATGAGCAGTTCTTC. Translating it yields CASSLAAGGSNEQFF. Complete variable domain (other parts from reference TRBV7-4 and TRBJ2-1): GAGVSQSPRYKVAKRGRDVALRCDSISGHVTLYWYRQTLGQGSEVLTYSQSDAQRDKSGRPSGRFSAERPERSVSTLKIQRTEQGDSAVYLCASSLAAGGSNEQFFGPGTRLTVL.

This clonotype was observed at least ten times. This sequence joins TRBV2 and TRBJ2-1, with D uncertain. CDR1 and CDR2 from the germline V gene are SNHLY and FYNNEI. Trimming removed 4 bases at V and 6 bases at J, with 10 bases between. This CDR3 is 13 amino acids long. CDR3 coding DNA: TGTGCCAGCAGTGTAGAGTATTCCAATGAGCAGTTCTTC. This codes for CASSVEYSNEQFF.

This clonotype was observed at least ten times. The J gene is TRBJ1-1, the V gene TRBV19; no clear D gene. Germline V CDR1 and CDR2: LNHDA, SQIVND (reference sequence). The CDR3 covers 15 residues. V dropped 4 bases and J dropped 1 base, with 13 bases sitting between them. The CDR3 loop is CASSNPGAGNTEAFF. Here the CDR3 DNA reads TGTGCCAGTAGTAACCCCGGAGCAGGGAACACTGAAGCTTTCTTT.

The chain employs TRBV2 and TRBJ2-3, with TRBD2 as a possible D gene (5 bases). CDR1 and CDR2 from the germline V gene are SNHLY and FYNNEI. Deletions cut 6 bases from V and 1 base from J, with 5 bases between. This CDR3 contains 12 residues. DNA for the CDR3: TGTGCCAGCAGGCGGGGCACAGATACGCAGTATTTT. Encoded protein: CASRRGTDTQYF.

With regard to this clonotype: This CDR3 fails to terminate in the conserved phenylalanine or tryptophan, so it likely reflects a read error. The chain combines TRBV5-1 with TRBJ2-7; 7 nucleotides match TRBD1. V was pared by 4 bases and J by 2 bases, with 12 bases of the junction left unmatched. The CDR3 is 16 amino acids. Germline values: CDR1 SGHRS, CDR2 YFSETQ. CDR3 nucleotides: TGCGCCAGCAGCCCCGTCTCCCGGGACAGCCCCTACGAGCAGTACCTC. Its translation: CASSPVSRDSPYEQYL.

This clonotype was seen repeatedly, ten times or more. The chain employs TRBV10-2 and TRBJ1-2; D uncertain. In germline, CDR1 is WSHSY, CDR2 SAAADI. V lost 8 bases, J lost 0 bases, and 13 bases lay in between. The CDR3 is made up of 14 amino acids. CDR3 sequence reads: CASSSHITNYGYTF. The DNA for the CDR3 is TGCGCCAGCTCTTCTCATATCACTAACTATGGCTACACCTTC.

This rearrangement joins TRBV19 to TRBJ1-1; 8 bases line up with TRBD1. Germline V gene sequence: CDR1 LNHDA, CDR2 SQIVND (reference sequence). This CDR3 is built from 12 residues. V lost 9 bases and J lost 4; bases outside the gene matches: 4. The CDR3 is CASQGAGTEAFF. The CDR3 DNA follows: TGTGCCAGCCAGGGGGCAGGCACTGAAGCTTTCTTT.

In its sample, this clonotype was seen many times. The chain combines TRBV20-1 with TRBJ2-3; TRBD2 might be the D (6 bases). V was shortened by 3 bases and J by 0 bases, with 13 bases between the two germline ends. The germline gives CDR1 DFQATT, CDR2 SNEGSKA (reference sequence). There are 15 residues in the CDR3. CDR3 in DNA: TGCAGTGCTAGTGGAGGGTTGGTGAGCACAGATACGCAGTATTTT. Translation: CSASGGLVSTDTQYF.

The rearrangement uses TRBV10-3 and TRBJ2-1, with no clear D. The CDR3 spans 15 residues. V dropped 6 bases and J dropped 8 bases, with 20 bases sitting between them. The germline gives CDR1 ENHRY, CDR2 SYGVKD. The chain's CDR3 is CAIRFSDVGFDEQFF. CDR3 DNA sequence: TGTGCCATCAGATTTTCGGACGTCGGGTTCGATGAGCAGTTCTTC.

This clonotype appeared many times. The J gene is TRBJ1-1, the V gene TRBV30; the D gene is possibly TRBD1 (6 bases). The CDR3 is 12 amino acids. Germline CDR1 is GTSNPN and CDR2 is SVGIG (reference sequence). Trimming removed 4 bases from V and 5 bases from J, with 11 bases in between. The CDR3 region is CAWNKGETEAFF. CDR3 DNA: TGTGCCTGGAATAAGGGGGAGACTGAAGCTTTCTTT.

V usage is TRBV7-2 and J usage is TRBJ2-3; weak D call: TRBD1 (6 bases). Trimming stripped 6 bases from V and 3 bases from J, with 10 bases between. The CDR3 has 13 amino acids. Per the germline V gene, CDR1 is SGHTA and CDR2 is FQGNSA. In DNA, the CDR3 is TGTGCCAGCAGTCAACAGGGAACAGATACGCAGTATTTT. Its protein is CASSQQGTDTQYF.

This clonotype has ten or more counts. V and J are TRBV20-1 and TRBJ1-2, with D perhaps TRBD1 (5 bases). The CDR3 sequence is 12 residues long. With 1 base removed from V and 3 bases from J, the gap between germline ends came to 6 bases. CDR1 DFQATT and CDR2 SNEGSKA come from the germline V gene (reference sequence). CDR3 coding DNA: TGCAGTGCTAGAGGGGGGGACTATGGCTACACCTTC. Protein: CSARGGDYGYTF.

The sample holds many counts of this clonotype. J is TRBJ1-2 and V is TRBV6-1; 8 positions match TRBD1. Germline V CDR1 and CDR2: MNHNS, SASEGT. The junction had 5 bases not matched to a gene; V was cut back by 6 bases and J by 5 bases. The CDR3 loop spans 13 amino acids. This CDR3 reads CASSMTGEYGYTF. CDR3 DNA: TGTGCCAGCAGCATGACAGGGGAGTATGGCTACACCTTC.

As to this clonotype: A much larger clone differs by one base, so this may be a read error. DNA for the CDR3: TGTGCCAGCAGCCATGTAACAGGGGGCCGTGGCTACGCCTTC. It translates to CASSHVTGGRGYAF. The rearrangement links TRBV4-2 to TRBJ1-2; TRBD1 matches at 9 bases. The CDR3 is 14 residues long. Germline CDR1 LGHNA, CDR2 YNFKEQ.

The chain carries TRBV2 and TRBJ2-7; 8 nucleotides align to TRBD2. CDR3 length: 16 residues. Unmatched junction bases numbered 8, after V lost 0 bases and J lost 4 bases. Per the germline V gene, CDR1 is SNHLY and CDR2 is FYNNEI. The CDR3: CASSEAGSGSGYEQYV. In DNA form, the CDR3 reads TGTGCCAGCAGTGAAGCGGGGAGCGGGAGTGGGTACGAGCAGTACGTC.

This clonotype came up many times. The chain has TRBV7-2 and TRBJ2-5; D may match TRBD1 or TRBD2 (7 bases each). The germline CDR1 and CDR2 sequences are SGHTA and FQGNSA. CDR3 length: 15 amino acids. V gave up 5 bases and J gave up 2 bases, with 15 bases separating them. The CDR3: CASSPRGGRQETQYF. The CDR3 region has the DNA TGTGCCAGCAGCCCCAGGGGGGGGAGGCAAGAGACCCAGTACTTC.

About this clonotype: The junction departs from the called germline gene at one end, perhaps through a read error. This chain uses TRBV5-1 with TRBJ1-5; no firm D call. Germline CDR1 and CDR2: SGHRS and YFSETQ. The CDR3 has 15 residues. CDR3 nucleotide sequence: TGCGCCAGCAGCTTGTGGGGTGTGAGCAGTCAGCCCCAGCATTTT. This encodes CASSLWGVSSQPQHF.

The chain carries TRBV24-1 and TRBJ1-3; D uncertain. V shed 7 bases and J shed 4 bases, with 10 bases lying between them. The length of the CDR3 is 13 residues. The germline V gene has CDR1 KGHDR and CDR2 SFDVKD. CDR3 bases: TGTGCCACCAGGGGATCGGCGGGAAACACCATATATTTT. Protein: CATRGSAGNTIYF.

This clonotype has a handful of counts. Being one base from a much bigger clone, this may be a read error. The chain has TRBV14 and TRBJ2-2, with D perhaps matching TRBD1 or TRBD2 (5 bases each). Germline loops: CDR1 SGHDN, CDR2 FVKESK. This CDR3 comprises 14 residues. CDR3 DNA: TGTGCCAGCAGCCAAGCGAGGGGCACCGGGGAGCTGCTTTTT. Translating it yields CASSQARGTGELLF.

This clonotype has only a few counts. The chain recombines TRBV6-1 with TRBJ1-4; 7 nucleotides align to TRBD1. In germline, CDR1 is MNHNS, CDR2 SASEGT. The CDR3 spans 15 residues. J gave up 10 bases and V 1 base, and 9 bases lay outside the gene matches. DNA of the CDR3: TGTGCCAGCAGTGAAGGATACGCAGGGGGGAGAAAACTGTTTTTT. This codes for CASSEGYAGGRKLFF.

This clonotype occurred a few times. The chain couples TRBV30 to TRBJ1-1; TRBD1 matches at 7 bases. CDR1 and CDR2 (germline): GTSNPN, SVGIG (reference sequence). This CDR3 has 12 residues. V lost 2 bases and J lost 13; bases outside the gene matches: 10. The CDR3 is CAWSPGQSKLFF. CDR3 bases: TGTGCCTGGAGTCCGGGACAGTCAAAGCTTTTCTTT. Filled out from reference TRBV30 and TRBJ1-1, the complete variable domain reads SQTIHQWPATLVQPVGSPLSLECTVEGTSNPNLYWYRQAAGRGLQLLFYSVGIGQISSEVPQNLSASRPQDRQFILSSKKLLLSDSGFYLCAWSPGQSKLFFGQGTRLTVV.

This clonotype was seen repeatedly, ten times or more. The chain recombines TRBV19 with TRBJ2-2, with a tentative D call TRBD2 (6 bases). Germline assignment: CDR1 LNHDA and CDR2 SQIVND (reference sequence). The CDR3 contains 15 residues. Trimming took 4 bases from V and 2 from J, leaving 11 bases between them. In DNA form, the CDR3 reads TGTGCCAGTAGTACGAGGGGACTCAACACCGGGGAGCTGTTTTTT. This sequence encodes CASSTRGLNTGELFF.

V usage is TRBV7-2 and J usage is TRBJ1-5; D gene unclear. Germline values: CDR1 SGHTA, CDR2 FQGNSA. Between the trimmed V and J ends, which lost 5 bases and 6 bases, there was a span of 11 bases. The CDR3 is made up of 13 amino acids. DNA of the CDR3: TGTGCCAGCAGCCTAGATTCGGGTCAGCCCCAGCATTTT. This translates into CASSLDSGQPQHF.

A word on this clonotype: A much larger clone is a single base away; this may be a read error. No conserved phenylalanine or tryptophan is present at the end of the CDR3, so a read error is the likely explanation. The chain is built from TRBV20-1 and TRBJ1-6; D unresolved. This CDR3 contains 14 residues. V was clipped by 3 bases and J by 7 bases, with 13 bases between them. Germline V gene sequence: CDR1 DFQATT, CDR2 SNEGSKA (reference sequence). The CDR3 loop reads CSASIPGPNSPLHS. The CDR3 DNA follows: TGCAGTGCTAGCATCCCCGGACCGAATTCACCCCTCCACTCT.

This clonotype has ten or more counts. The chain links TRBV12-3 or TRBV12-4 to TRBJ1-2, with a weak D call TRBD1 (5 bases). Trimming stripped 5 bases from V and 3 bases from J, with 10 bases between. This CDR3 region has 13 residues. This CDR3 is CASSGAGDYGYTF. CDR3 DNA: TGTGCCAGCAGTGGTGCGGGGGACTATGGCTACACCTTC.

This clonotype was counted at least ten times. The CDR3 region is CATSRGDRGKIGYTF. The CDR3 DNA reads TGTGCCACCAGCAGGGGAGACAGGGGGAAAATTGGCTACACCTTC. The V and J genes are TRBV15 and TRBJ1-2; TRBD1 aligns across 9 bases. This CDR3 comprises 15 residues. Germline assignment: CDR1 LNHNV and CDR2 YYDKDF (reference sequence). J was trimmed by 7 bases and V by 3 bases; bases with no gene match: 9.

Of note for this clonotype: A junction boundary mismatches the germline segment, possibly from a read error. The rearrangement links TRBV6-2 or TRBV6-3 to TRBJ2-1; weak D call: TRBD2 (7 bases). The CDR3 covers 15 residues. Germline V lookup: CDR1 MNHEY, CDR2 SVGEGT. CDR3 sequence: CASNYSAGARDEQFF. CDR3 in DNA: TGTGCCAGCAATTACTCGGCGGGGGCCCGTGATGAGCAGTTCTTC.